The text below deals with one TCR beta chain. Cohorts were based on clinical histories the participants reported. This entry comes from a study of blood T cell repertoires in COVID-19. Only in-frame clones appear in the TCRdb table, and some are missing; sequencing was by immunoSEQ multiplex PCR. The sample yields over 130,000 clones, 70% to 85% seen once. Per germline, CDR1 MNHEY and CDR2 SMNVEV (reference sequence). The CDR3 is made up of 18 amino acids. V lost 5 bases and J 2 bases, leaving 24 bases between the germline ends. The sequence came from a woman under 30 who had been exposed to COVID-19. The sample taken for sequencing was PBMCs or T cells enriched from blood (not recorded which). This rearrangement joins TRBV27 to TRBJ1-1; D unresolved. The CDR3 is CASSPKPPIRFLNTEAFF. The CDR3, as DNA: TGTGCCAGCAGTCCAAAACCCCCAATTCGTTTTCTAAACACTGAAGCTTTCTTT.